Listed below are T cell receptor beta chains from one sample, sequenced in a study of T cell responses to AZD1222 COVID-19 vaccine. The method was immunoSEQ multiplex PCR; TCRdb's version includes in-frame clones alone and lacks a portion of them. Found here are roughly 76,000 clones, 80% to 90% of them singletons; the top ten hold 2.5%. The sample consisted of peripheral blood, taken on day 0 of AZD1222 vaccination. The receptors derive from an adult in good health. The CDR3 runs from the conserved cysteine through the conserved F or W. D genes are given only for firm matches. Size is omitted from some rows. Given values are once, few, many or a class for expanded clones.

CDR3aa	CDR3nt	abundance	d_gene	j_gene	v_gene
CASSLAGGQETQYF	TGTGCCAGCAGCTTAGCGGGGGGGCAGGAGACCCAGTACTTC	few	TRBD2	TRBJ2-5	TRBV7-3
CASSWTAGGEQFF	TGTGCCAGCAGCTGGACAGCCGGGGGTGAGCAGTTCTTC	-	-	TRBJ2-1	TRBV5-4
CASSLVLGGWTEAFF	TGTGCCAGCAGCTTAGTCCTCGGGGGGTGGACTGAAGCTTTCTTT	-	-	TRBJ1-1	TRBV13
CASSRDRDYEQYF	TGTGCCAGCAGCCGGGACAGGGACTACGAGCAGTACTTC	-	TRBD1	TRBJ2-7	TRBV7-3
CASSNGQTNTEAFF	TGTGCCAGCAGCAATGGACAGACTAACACTGAAGCTTTCTTT	-	-	TRBJ1-1	TRBV4-2
CASSERRQGEAFF	TGTGCCAGCAGCGAGAGGCGGCAAGGTGAAGCTTTCTTT	-	-	TRBJ1-1	TRBV11-3
CASSTHRDRGPRFGYTF	TGTGCCAGCAGCACACACCGGGACAGGGGGCCGAGGTTCGGCTACACCTTC	-	TRBD1	TRBJ1-2	TRBV7-2
CASSQDVGTGGGMSNQPQHF	TGTGCCAGCAGCCAAGATGTGGGGACAGGGGGTGGCATGAGCAATCAGCCCCAGCATTTT	-	TRBD1	TRBJ1-5	TRBV4-2
CASSLPLNTEAFF	TGTGCCAGCAGTTTACCCTTGAACACTGAAGCTTTCTTT	-	-	TRBJ1-1	TRBV12-3/TRBV12-4
CASSQDFGSNYEQYF	TGCGCCAGCAGCCAAGATTTCGGCTCGAACTACGAGCAGTACTTC	-	-	TRBJ2-7	TRBV4-1
CASSLSPWTGSHIQYF	TGTGCCAGCAGTTTATCCCCCTGGACAGGGAGCCACATTCAGTACTTC	-	TRBD1	TRBJ2-4	TRBV27
CASSSTGSEQYF	TGTGCCAGCAGCTCTACAGGGAGTGAGCAGTACTTC	once	-	TRBJ2-7	TRBV7-2
CASSLEGLSQPQHF	TGCGCCAGCAGCTTAGAGGGCTTAAGTCAGCCCCAGCATTTT	-	-	TRBJ1-5	TRBV5-1
CASSYASGPSTDTQYF	TGTGCCAGCAGCTACGCGAGCGGTCCTAGCACAGATACGCAGTATTTT	-	-	TRBJ2-3	TRBV11-2
CASSTDRGSGEQYF	TGTGCCAGCAGTACCGACAGGGGGTCGGGCGAGCAGTACTTC	once	TRBD1	TRBJ2-7	TRBV6-5
CASSQSGLLNYGYTF	TGCGCCAGCAGCCAATCGGGACTTCTGAACTATGGCTACACCTTC	-	-	TRBJ1-2	TRBV4-1
CASSASWGANTEAFF	TGTGCCAGCAGTGCTTCTTGGGGGGCGAACACTGAAGCTTTCTTT	-	-	TRBJ1-1	TRBV2
CASSRQVSSYNEQFF	TGTGCCAGCAGCCGACAGGTCAGCTCCTACAATGAGCAGTTCTTC	-	-	TRBJ2-1	TRBV9
CASSTKTGTEAFF	TGTGCCAGCAGCACAAAAACAGGCACTGAAGCTTTCTTT	once	-	TRBJ1-1	TRBV27
CASSFLIDEQFF	TGTGCCAGCAGCTTTTTAATCGATGAGCAGTTCTTC	-	-	TRBJ2-1	TRBV7-2
CASRRQFLGTEAFF	TGTGCCAGCAGGCGACAGTTTTTGGGCACTGAAGCTTTCTTT	-	-	TRBJ1-1	TRBV27
CATSDVGQGANEQFF	TGTGCCACCAGTGATGTCGGACAGGGGGCAAATGAGCAGTTCTTC	-	TRBD1	TRBJ2-1	TRBV24-1
CASSSYKTAGNEQFF	TGTGCCAGCAGCTCCTACAAGACAGCCGGCAATGAGCAGTTCTTC	-	-	TRBJ2-1	TRBV5-4
CASSTPGLDSNEQFF	TGTGCCAGCAGTACTCCGGGACTTGACAGCAATGAGCAGTTCTTC	-	-	TRBJ2-1	TRBV28
CASSQEVDSPLHF	TGTGCCAGCAGCCAAGAAGTTGATTCACCCCTCCACTTT	-	-	TRBJ1-6	TRBV3-1/TRBV3-2
CASSLNGPMSGSQQYF	TGTGCCAGCAGCTTAAACGGACCCATGAGCGGGAGCCAGCAGTACTTC	-	TRBD2	TRBJ2-7	TRBV7-3
CASSQDSRQAFF	TGTGCCAGCAGCCAGGACAGTCGTCAAGCTTTCTTT	-	-	TRBJ1-1	TRBV3-1/TRBV3-2
CASSVWATGSYGYTF	TGTGCCAGCAGCGTGTGGGCTACAGGATCTTATGGCTACACCTTC	-	-	TRBJ1-2	TRBV9
CSVRTSGGDTQYF	TGCAGCGTCCGGACTAGCGGGGGGGATACGCAGTATTTT	-	TRBD2	TRBJ2-3	TRBV29-1
CASSLTVGGFPYSNQPQHF	TGTGCCAGCAGCTTAACCGTGGGAGGCTTCCCTTATAGCAATCAGCCCCAGCATTTT	-	-	TRBJ1-5	TRBV7-3
CASSFPVGPSDNSYEQYF	TGTGCCAGCAGCTTTCCGGTGGGACCTAGCGATAATTCCTACGAGCAGTACTTC	-	-	TRBJ2-7	TRBV7-8
CASSRHEDNYGYTF	TGTGCCAGCAGCCGACACGAAGATAACTATGGCTACACCTTC	-	-	TRBJ1-2	TRBV6-5
CASSQSGRGEQFF	TGTGCCAGCAGCCAAAGCGGGAGGGGTGAGCAGTTCTTC	-	TRBD2	TRBJ2-1	TRBV2
CASRTTAGRLEVNTEAFF	TGTGCCAGCAGAACAACAGCAGGTAGGCTCGAAGTGAACACTGAAGCTTTCTTT	-	-	TRBJ1-1	TRBV28
CASSWSLGQGSFNEQYF	TGTGCCAGCAGTTGGAGCCTTGGACAGGGGTCTTTCAACGAGCAGTACTTC	-	TRBD1	TRBJ2-7	TRBV11-2
CASSDRGEKLFF	TGTGCCAGCAGTGACAGGGGTGAAAAACTGTTTTTT	-	-	TRBJ1-4	TRBV6-4
CASRPYRDGSYEQYF	TGTGCCAGCAGACCTTACCGGGACGGATCCTACGAGCAGTACTTC	-	-	TRBJ2-7	TRBV14
CASSSGDSPLHF	TGTGCCAGCAGCTCCGGTGATTCACCCCTCCACTTT	-	-	TRBJ1-6	TRBV9
CASLPGLPMETQYF	TGTGCCAGCCTACCGGGACTACCTATGGAGACCCAGTACTTC	-	TRBD2	TRBJ2-5	TRBV2
CASSQESLSGSNTDTQYF	TGCGCCAGCAGCCAAGAGAGCCTTAGCGGGAGTAACACAGATACGCAGTATTTT	-	TRBD2	TRBJ2-3	TRBV4-3
CASSIEGGYGYTF	TGTGCCAGTAGTATTGAGGGTGGCTATGGCTACACCTTC	once	-	TRBJ1-2	TRBV19
CASSLWGYEQYF	TGTGCCAGCAGTTTATGGGGGTACGAGCAGTACTTC	once	-	TRBJ2-7	TRBV28
CASSSATSGGNSYEQYF	TGTGCCAGCAGTTCCGCGACTAGCGGGGGAAACTCCTACGAGCAGTACTTC	-	TRBD2	TRBJ2-7	TRBV28
CASSFPGQDYNEQFF	TGTGCCAGCAGTTTCCCGGGACAGGACTACAATGAGCAGTTCTTC	-	TRBD1	TRBJ2-1	TRBV28
CASTRGSSGNTIYF	TGTGCCAGCACCAGAGGGAGCTCTGGAAACACCATATATTTT	-	-	TRBJ1-3	TRBV13
CASSGDREDTEAFF	TGTGCCAGCAGCGGAGACAGGGAGGACACTGAAGCTTTCTTT	-	TRBD1	TRBJ1-1	TRBV7-2
CASSVGVGGAWTEAFF	TGTGCCAGCAGCGTAGGGGTCGGGGGAGCGTGGACTGAAGCTTTCTTT	-	-	TRBJ1-1	TRBV9
CASSLNDRDYEQYF	TGTGCCAGCAGCTTAAACGACAGGGACTACGAGCAGTACTTC	-	TRBD1	TRBJ2-7	TRBV7-9
CASSFQAGEADTQYF	TGCGCCAGCAGCTTTCAAGCGGGAGAGGCAGATACGCAGTATTTT	-	TRBD2	TRBJ2-3	TRBV5-1
CAISESDPSTNEKLFF	TGTGCCATCAGTGAGTCGGACCCATCAACTAATGAAAAACTGTTTTTT	-	-	TRBJ1-4	TRBV10-3